Below, 25 T cell receptor beta chains from the same sample are listed, as sequenced in a study of CD8+ T cells in alopecia areata. RNA, once extracted, was reverse transcribed into cDNA for use as the sequencing template. Profiled with immunoSEQ multiplex PCR; TCRdb holds only in-frame clones, not every one. Seen here are roughly 180,000 clones, 63% observed once, and the top ten hold 1.5% to 2%. Here the sequenced sample was CD4+ T cells sorted from blood, taken at week 0. The receptors here all came from a human donor with alopecia areata.

The chain couples TRBV29-1 to TRBJ2-1; 9 bases fit TRBD2. This CDR3 spans 14 amino acids. Germline lookup yields CDR1 SQVTM and CDR2 ANQGSEA. The J segment lost 4 bases and the V segment lost 4 bases, leaving 5 bases of the junction unmatched. CDR3 loop: CSVVTSGAYNEQFF. CDR3 DNA: TGCAGCGTTGTGACTAGCGGAGCTTACAATGAGCAGTTCTTC.

Concerning this clone: The same CDR3 arises from other DNA sequences in this sample as well. The J gene is TRBJ1-1, the V gene TRBV12-5; D ambiguous. Germline V CDR1 and CDR2: LGHNT, FRNRAP. CDR3 size: 12 residues. V lost 1 base, J lost 3 bases, and 3 bases lay in between. The CDR3 DNA sequence: TGTGCTAGTGGTTTGGAGGACACTGAAGCTTTCTTT. Its protein product is CASGLEDTEAFF.

The V and J genes are TRBV29-1 and TRBJ2-5; D gene ambiguous. The CDR3 spans 14 residues. V lost 1 base, J lost 5 bases, and 14 bases lay in between. Per the germline V gene, CDR1 is SQVTM and CDR2 is ANQGSEA. DNA for the CDR3: TGCAGCGTTGAAGGTATCAAAGGGCGGGAGACCCAGTACTTC. Translation gives CSVEGIKGRETQYF.

The genes are TRBV7-3 and TRBJ1-2; 7 nucleotides line up with TRBD1. CDR3 length equals 15 residues. Germline CDR1 SGHTA, CDR2 FQGTGA. The junction had 7 bases not matched to a gene; V was cut back by 3 bases and J by 3 bases. The CDR3 spells CASSFLEGAHYGYTF. Written as DNA, the CDR3 is TGTGCCAGCAGCTTCTTGGAGGGGGCTCACTATGGCTACACCTTC.

The V and J genes are TRBV13 and TRBJ2-1; D remains ambiguous. Between the trimmed V and J ends, which lost 0 bases and 4 bases, there was a span of 10 bases. The germline CDR1 and CDR2 sequences are PRHDT and FYEKMQ (reference sequence). This CDR3 is built from 15 residues. The CDR3 here is CASSLGWVSYNEQFF. The DNA for the CDR3 is TGTGCCAGCAGCTTAGGCTGGGTTTCTTACAATGAGCAGTTCTTC.

The J gene is TRBJ1-1, the V gene TRBV6-5; D perhaps matches TRBD1 (5 bases). Germline V gene sequence: CDR1 MNHEY, CDR2 SVGAGI. The CDR3 loop spans 14 amino acids. Trimming shortened V by 0 bases and J by 2 bases, and 7 bases separated the two germline ends. The CDR3 loop reads CASSYSTVNTEAFF. CDR3 in DNA: TGTGCCAGCAGTTACTCGACAGTTAACACTGAAGCTTTCTTT.

This sequence joins TRBV6-5 and TRBJ2-1; D gene uncertain. Germline assignment: CDR1 MNHEY and CDR2 SVGAGI. CDR3 length: 15 amino acids. Deletions cut 6 bases from V and 0 bases from J, with 12 bases between. The chain's CDR3 is CASSHILSSYNEQFF. The DNA of the CDR3 is TGTGCCAGCAGCCACATCCTGAGCTCCTACAATGAGCAGTTCTTC.

The chain couples TRBV5-1 to TRBJ2-5; 9 nucleotides line up with TRBD1. This CDR3 region has 15 residues. V lost 4 bases and J lost 5; bases outside the gene matches: 9. Germline values: CDR1 SGHRS, CDR2 YFSETQ. CDR3 nucleotide sequence: TGCGCCAGCAGCCCCGGACAGGGGTGGAGGGAGACCCAGTACTTC. Protein sequence: CASSPGQGWRETQYF.

This rearrangement joins TRBV12-5 to TRBJ2-2; D remains unclear. In germline, CDR1 is LGHNT, CDR2 FRNRAP. V was shortened by 5 bases and J by 6 bases, with 13 bases between the two germline ends. This CDR3 region has 14 residues. The CDR3 region has the DNA TGTGCTAGTGGTCCCTGGACGGAGTCCGGGGAGCTGTTTTTT. The encoded protein is CASGPWTESGELFF.

The chain couples TRBV6-6 to TRBJ1-1; D gene unclear. Germline loops: CDR1 MNHNY, CDR2 SVGAGI (reference sequence). The CDR3 has 14 residues. Trimming cost V 0 bases and J 5 bases, with 10 bases left between them. CDR3 DNA: TGTGCCAGCAGTTACTCGAAGGCAGCAACTGAAGCTTTCTTT. It specifies CASSYSKAATEAFF.

This chain links TRBV20-1 with TRBJ1-4; D remains unclear. V was cut by 3 bases and J by 12 bases, with 8 bases left in between. Germline loops: CDR1 DFQATT, CDR2 SNEGSKA (reference sequence). The CDR3 extends over 10 amino acids. CDR3 nucleotide sequence: TGCAGTGCTAGGTCCGGGGAACTGTTTTTT. Translation: CSARSGELFF.

The J gene is TRBJ1-2, the V gene TRBV30; D unresolved. V dropped 2 bases and J dropped 4 bases, with 11 bases sitting between them. CDR1 and CDR2 from the germline V gene are GTSNPN and SVGIG (reference sequence). CDR3 length: 13 amino acids. The CDR3 sequence is CAWSMASLYGYTF. The CDR3 DNA sequence: TGTGCCTGGAGTATGGCTTCCCTCTATGGCTACACCTTC. The full variable domain, rest sourced from reference TRBV30 and TRBJ1-2, is SQTIHQWPATLVQPVGSPLSLECTVEGTSNPNLYWYRQAAGRGLQLLFYSVGIGQISSEVPQNLSASRPQDRQFILSSKKLLLSDSGFYLCAWSMASLYGYTFGSGTRLTVV.

This clone appeared a few times. The chain carries TRBV13 and TRBJ1-6, with TRBD1 matching over 9 bases. The junction had 7 bases not matched to a gene; V was cut back by 5 bases and J by 8 bases. The CDR3 extends over 15 amino acids. Germline CDR1 PRHDT, CDR2 FYEKMQ (reference sequence). DNA of the CDR3: TGTGCCAGCAGCACGATCCGGGACAGGGATTCACCCCTCCACTTT. Translating gives CASSTIRDRDSPLHF. The complete variable domain, with remaining parts taken from reference TRBV13 and TRBJ1-6, reads AAGVIQSPRHLIKEKRETATLKCYPIPRHDTVYWYQQGPGQDPQFLISFYEKMQSDKGSIPDRFSAQQFSDYHSELNMSSLELGDSALYFCASSTIRDRDSPLHFGNGTRLTVT.

Points on this clone: Other nucleotide sequences in the sample specify the same CDR3. V and J are TRBV29-1 and TRBJ2-7, with D perhaps TRBD1 (6 bases). Trimming cost V 6 bases and J 2 bases, with 11 bases left between them. Germline values: CDR1 SQVTM, CDR2 ANQGSEA. The CDR3 length is 12 residues. CDR3 sequence (DNA): TGCAGCGTAGAACAGGGCCCCTACGAGCAGTACTTC. Protein sequence: CSVEQGPYEQYF.

V usage is TRBV7-2 and J usage is TRBJ1-1; TRBD1 matches 7 bases. Unmatched junction bases numbered 8, after V lost 4 bases and J lost 6 bases. The CDR3 sequence is 14 residues long. Per germline, CDR1 SGHTA and CDR2 FQGNSA. The chain's CDR3 is CASSSRQGGPEAFF. CDR3 sequence (DNA): TGTGCCAGCAGCTCGAGGCAGGGGGGCCCTGAAGCTTTCTTT.

The rearrangement joins TRBV4-3 to TRBJ2-2; D remains ambiguous. The V and J ends lost 0 bases and 3 bases respectively, with 5 bases between them. CDR1 is LGHNA and CDR2 is YSLEER in the germline V gene. The CDR3 runs to 14 residues. As DNA, the CDR3 is TGCGCCAGCAGCCAAGATTATTACACCGGGGAGCTGTTTTTT. As protein: CASSQDYYTGELFF.

V and J are TRBV25-1 and TRBJ2-7; D not certain. Germline V gene sequence: CDR1 MGHDK, CDR2 SYGVNS. Between the trimmed V and J ends, which lost 6 bases and 6 bases, there was a span of 21 bases. This CDR3 contains 15 residues. CDR3 nucleotides: TGTGCCAGCAGCCCCCCCCGAGTACAATCCGCCGAGCAGTACTTC. It translates to CASSPPRVQSAEQYF.

The CDR3 loop reads CAYQTATNEKLFF. The CDR3, as DNA: TGTGCCTACCAGACAGCAACTAATGAAAAACTGTTTTTT. This sequence joins TRBV30 and TRBJ1-4, with D tentatively TRBD1 (5 bases). V lost 7 bases to trimming and J lost 0 bases, with 9 bases between them. Germline V gives CDR1 GTSNPN, CDR2 SVGIG (reference sequence). The CDR3 is made up of 13 amino acids.

This chain connects TRBV6-5 to TRBJ1-1; D is ambiguous. Germline assignment: CDR1 MNHEY and CDR2 SVGAGI. The CDR3 consists of 11 residues. With 5 bases removed from V and 10 bases from J, the gap between germline ends came to 11 bases. This CDR3 reads CASSNFLGAFF. In DNA, the CDR3 is TGTGCCAGCAGTAACTTTCTCGGAGCTTTCTTT.

The chain links TRBV27 to TRBJ1-6; 7 bases are a match to TRBD1. Trimming cost V 6 bases and J 0 bases; bases outside gene matches: 11. This CDR3 has 18 amino acids. Germline lookup yields CDR1 MNHEY and CDR2 SMNVEV (reference sequence). CDR3 bases: TGTGCCAGCAGAATTCATACAGGGGCGTCCTCCTATAATTCACCCCTCCACTTT. This translates into CASRIHTGASSYNSPLHF.

This clone has just a few counts. This rearrangement joins TRBV7-2 to TRBJ2-5; tentatively, D is TRBD1 or TRBD2 (6 bases each). The CDR3 length is 14 residues. Germline V gives CDR1 SGHTA, CDR2 FQGNSA. V was trimmed by 1 base and J by 5 bases, leaving 11 bases between them. CDR3 sequence: CASSLGGAMETQYF. The DNA for the CDR3 is TGTGCCAGCAGCTTAGGGGGGGCTATGGAGACCCAGTACTTC. The whole variable domain, filled in from reference TRBV7-2 and TRBJ2-5, reads GAGVSQSPSNKVTEKGKDVELRCDPISGHTALYWYRQSLGQGLEFLIYFQGNSAPDKSGLPSDRFSAERTGGSVSTLTIQRTQQEDSAVYLCASSLGGAMETQYFGPGTRLLVL.

This clone has just one count. The chain joins TRBV7-9 to TRBJ2-2; tentative D call: TRBD1 (5 bases). The germline V gene has CDR1 SEHNR and CDR2 FQNEAQ (reference sequence). V was trimmed by 7 bases and J by 0 bases, leaving 15 bases between them. The CDR3 is 16 amino acids. Written as DNA, the CDR3 is TGTGCCAGCACCCCACAGGTGGCGGCGAACACCGGGGAGCTGTTTTTT. Translated: CASTPQVAANTGELFF. Looking up the rest from reference TRBV7-9 and TRBJ2-2 gives the full variable domain: DTGVSQNPRHKITKRGQNVTFRCDPISEHNRLYWYRQTLGQGPEFLTYFQNEAQLEKSRLLSDRFSAERPKGSFSTLEIQRTEQGDSAMYLCASTPQVAANTGELFFGEGSRLTVL.

V and J are TRBV27 and TRBJ2-7, with 8 bases identical to TRBD1. The CDR3 runs to 13 residues. V lost 4 bases to trimming and J lost 3 bases; unmatched junction nucleotides: 2. Germline assignment: CDR1 MNHEY and CDR2 SMNVEV (reference sequence). The CDR3 sequence is CASSSTGGYEQYF. The CDR3 nucleotides are TGTGCCAGCAGTTCAACAGGGGGCTACGAGCAGTACTTC.

The gene calls are TRBV30 and TRBJ1-2; TRBD1 matches 9 bases. Per germline, CDR1 GTSNPN and CDR2 SVGIG (reference sequence). The CDR3 totals 13 residues. The junction had 5 bases not matched to a gene; V was cut back by 4 bases and J by 5 bases. CDR3 nucleotides: TGTGCCTGGAACCGGGACAGGGCATATGGCTACACCTTC. This gives the protein CAWNRDRAYGYTF. The complete variable domain, with remaining parts taken from reference TRBV30 and TRBJ1-2, reads SQTIHQWPATLVQPVGSPLSLECTVEGTSNPNLYWYRQAAGRGLQLLFYSVGIGQISSEVPQNLSASRPQDRQFILSSKKLLLSDSGFYLCAWNRDRAYGYTFGSGTRLTVV.

The count of this clone is one. This rearrangement joins TRBV29-1 to TRBJ2-2, with 9 bases that match TRBD1. V gave up 4 bases and J gave up 6 bases; unmatched junction bases: 15. Germline CDR1 SQVTM, CDR2 ANQGSEA. The CDR3 spans 17 residues. CDR3 DNA sequence: TGCAGCGTTGGGCACCGGGGTACAGGGGGCATGGCCGGGGAGCTGTTTTTT. Translating it yields CSVGHRGTGGMAGELFF.